Reported below is one T cell receptor (beta chain). The V gene's germline CDR1 is MGHDK and CDR2 SYGVNS. The CDR3 extends over 15 amino acids. V dropped 3 bases and J dropped 4 bases, with 12 bases sitting between them. The entry originates in a study of blood T cell repertoires in COVID-19. Turning to the study itself: Sources were T cells, B-cell-depleted T cells, or PBMCs; the material itself was cDNA or gDNA.

In terms of age and location, participants ranged from about 18 to 100 years and lived in around 22 US areas. Participant-reported clinical history was the basis for cohort assignment. Recovery meant two consecutive negative NP/OP PCR tests, professional clearance, or resolved symptoms. Produced via immunoSEQ multiplex PCR; TCRdb's table is partial and in-frame only. The sample holds about 300,000 clones, around nine tenths seen once. The chain has TRBV25-1 and TRBJ2-2; maybe TRBD1 (5 bases). The source is a young woman who had recovered from COVID-19. What was sequenced was PBMCs or T cells enriched from blood (not recorded which). Here the CDR3 DNA reads TGTGCCAGCAGTGATCAGGGTGGAAGCACCGGGGAGCTGTTTTTT. This sequence encodes CASSDQGGSTGELFF.